This T cell receptor (beta chain) was sequenced for a study of T-cell memory formation after mild COVID-19. Points from the study as a whole: Day 15 to 85 contractors were CD4/CD8 balanced; later expanders leaned CD4+.

The germline CDR1 and CDR2 sequences are SGHTA and FQGNSA. Trimming took 5 bases from V and 6 from J, leaving 16 bases between them. The CDR3 extends over 14 amino acids. About this clonotype: As yet, its antigen is unknown.

From the 5' RACE reads, TCRdb called clonotypes with MiXCR, one entry per CDR3 protein. The sample has under 250,000 distinct CDR3 sequences, roughly a tenth seen once. This TCR was recovered from a man younger than 35 who had mild COVID-19 (a few samples of this study predate the infection). Cell type and time point are not known. The rearrangement joins TRBV7-2 to TRBJ1-2; D is possibly TRBD1 (6 bases). Source material: PBMCs or a T cell subset sorted from them (not recorded which). The CDR3, as DNA: TGTGCCAGCAGCCCGTCTTGGACAGCTGATGGCTACACCTTC. It translates to CASSPSWTADGYTF.